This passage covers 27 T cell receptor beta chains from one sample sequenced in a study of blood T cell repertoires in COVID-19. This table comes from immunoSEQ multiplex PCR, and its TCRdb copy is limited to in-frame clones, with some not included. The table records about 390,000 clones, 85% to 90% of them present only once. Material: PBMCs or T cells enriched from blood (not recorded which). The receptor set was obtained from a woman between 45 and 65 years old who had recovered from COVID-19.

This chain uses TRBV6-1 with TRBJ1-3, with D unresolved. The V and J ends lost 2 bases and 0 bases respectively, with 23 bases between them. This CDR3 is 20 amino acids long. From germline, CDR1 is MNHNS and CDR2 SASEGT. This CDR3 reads CASSELGSGYRPSSGNTIYF. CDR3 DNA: TGTGCCAGCAGTGAATTAGGTAGCGGGTATAGGCCGAGCTCTGGAAACACCATATATTTT.

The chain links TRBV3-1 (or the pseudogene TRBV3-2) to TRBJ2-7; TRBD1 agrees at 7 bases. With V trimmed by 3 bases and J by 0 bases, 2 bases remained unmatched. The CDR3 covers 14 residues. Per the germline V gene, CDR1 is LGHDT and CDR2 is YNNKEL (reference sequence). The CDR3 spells CASSQDRSSYEQYF. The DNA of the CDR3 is TGTGCCAGCAGCCAGGACAGGAGCTCCTACGAGCAGTACTTC.

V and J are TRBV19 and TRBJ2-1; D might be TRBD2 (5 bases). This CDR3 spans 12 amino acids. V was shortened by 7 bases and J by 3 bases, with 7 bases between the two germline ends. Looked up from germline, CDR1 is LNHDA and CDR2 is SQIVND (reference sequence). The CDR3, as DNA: TGTGCCAGTAACGGGGTCTACAATGAGCAGTTCTTC. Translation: CASNGVYNEQFF. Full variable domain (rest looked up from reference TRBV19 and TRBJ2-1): DGGITQSPKYLFRKEGQNVTLSCEQNLNHDAMYWYRQDPGQGLRLIYYSQIVNDFQKGDIAEGYSVSREKKESFPLTVTSAQKNPTAFYLCASNGVYNEQFFGPGTRLTVL.

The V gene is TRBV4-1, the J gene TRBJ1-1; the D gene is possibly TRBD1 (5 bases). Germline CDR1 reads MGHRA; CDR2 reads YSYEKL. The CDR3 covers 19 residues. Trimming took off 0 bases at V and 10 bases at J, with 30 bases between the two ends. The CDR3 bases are TGCGCCAGCAGCCAAGATGAATGGGTCGGGGGGTCCGACAGACGGGGAGCTTTCTTT. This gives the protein CASSQDEWVGGSDRRGAFF.

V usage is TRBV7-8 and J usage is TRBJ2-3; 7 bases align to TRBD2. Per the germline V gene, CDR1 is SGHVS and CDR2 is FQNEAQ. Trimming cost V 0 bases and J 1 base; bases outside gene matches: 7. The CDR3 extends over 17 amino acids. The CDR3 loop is CASSLAVAGEGTDTQYF. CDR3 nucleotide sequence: TGTGCCAGCAGCTTAGCAGTGGCGGGGGAGGGCACAGATACGCAGTATTTT.

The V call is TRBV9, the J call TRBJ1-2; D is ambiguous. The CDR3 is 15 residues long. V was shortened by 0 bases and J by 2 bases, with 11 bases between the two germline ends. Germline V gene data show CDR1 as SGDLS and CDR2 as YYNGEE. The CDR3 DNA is TGTGCCAGCAGCGTAGAGAGCGTCCCGAACTATGGCTACACCTTC. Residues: CASSVESVPNYGYTF.

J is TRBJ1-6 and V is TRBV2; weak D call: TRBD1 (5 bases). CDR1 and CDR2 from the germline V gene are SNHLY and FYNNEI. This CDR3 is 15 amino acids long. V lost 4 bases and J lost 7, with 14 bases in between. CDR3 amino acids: CASSAIQASNSPLHF. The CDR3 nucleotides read TGTGCCAGCAGTGCCATACAGGCATCCAATTCACCCCTCCACTTT.

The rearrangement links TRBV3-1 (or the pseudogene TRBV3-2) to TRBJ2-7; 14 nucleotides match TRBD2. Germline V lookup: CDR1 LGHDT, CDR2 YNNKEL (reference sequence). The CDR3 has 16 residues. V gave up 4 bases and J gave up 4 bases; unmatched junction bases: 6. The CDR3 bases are TGTGCCAGCAGCCCTTGGACTAGCGGGGGGTTATACGAGCAGTACTTC. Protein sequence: CASSPWTSGGLYEQYF.

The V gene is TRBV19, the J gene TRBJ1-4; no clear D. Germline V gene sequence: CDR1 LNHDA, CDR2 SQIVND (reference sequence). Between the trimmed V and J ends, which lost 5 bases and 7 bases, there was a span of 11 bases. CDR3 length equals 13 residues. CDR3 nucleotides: TGTGCCAGTAGTTTCGGGGTGGGTGAAAAACTGTTTTTT. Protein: CASSFGVGEKLFF.

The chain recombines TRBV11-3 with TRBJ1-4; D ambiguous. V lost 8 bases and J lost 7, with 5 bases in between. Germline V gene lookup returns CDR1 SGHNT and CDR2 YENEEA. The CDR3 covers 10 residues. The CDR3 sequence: CASLSEKLFF. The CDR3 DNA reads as TGTGCCAGCTTGAGTGAAAAACTGTTTTTT. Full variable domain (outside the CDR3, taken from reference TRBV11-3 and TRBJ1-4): EAGVVQSPRYKIIEKKQPVAFWCNPISGHNTLYWYLQNLGQGPELLIRYENEEAVDDSQLPKDRFSAERLKGVDSTLKIQPAELGDSAVYLCASLSEKLFFGSGTQLSVL.

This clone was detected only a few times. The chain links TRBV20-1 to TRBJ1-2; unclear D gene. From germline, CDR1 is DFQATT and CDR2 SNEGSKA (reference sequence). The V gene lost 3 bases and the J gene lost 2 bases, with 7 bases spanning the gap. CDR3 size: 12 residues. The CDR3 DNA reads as TGCAGTGCTAGTCTCTCGAACTATGGCTACACCTTC. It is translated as CSASLSNYGYTF.

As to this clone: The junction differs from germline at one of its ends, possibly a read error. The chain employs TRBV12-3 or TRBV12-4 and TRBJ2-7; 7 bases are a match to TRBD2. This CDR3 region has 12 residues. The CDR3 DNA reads TGTGCCAGCACGTCGGAGGGACTACTCCCTCACTTC. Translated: CASTSEGLLPHF.

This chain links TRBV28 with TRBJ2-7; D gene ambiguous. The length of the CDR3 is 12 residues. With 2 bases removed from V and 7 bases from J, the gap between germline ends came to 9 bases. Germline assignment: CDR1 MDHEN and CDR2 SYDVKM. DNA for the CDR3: TGTGCCAGCAGTTTACCGGTGCGGGAGCAGTACTTC. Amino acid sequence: CASSLPVREQYF.

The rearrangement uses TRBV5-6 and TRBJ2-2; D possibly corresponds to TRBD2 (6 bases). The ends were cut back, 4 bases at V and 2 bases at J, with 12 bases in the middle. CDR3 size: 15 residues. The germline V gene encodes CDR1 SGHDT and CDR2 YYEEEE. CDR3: CASSGRDFNTGELFF. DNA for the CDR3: TGTGCCAGCAGCGGCCGGGACTTTAACACCGGGGAGCTGTTTTTT.

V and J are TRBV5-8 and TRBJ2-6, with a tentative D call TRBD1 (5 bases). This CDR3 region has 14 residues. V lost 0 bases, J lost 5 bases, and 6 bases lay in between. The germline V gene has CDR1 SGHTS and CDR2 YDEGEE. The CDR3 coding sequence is TGTGCCAGCAGCTTGGAGGACAGGGCCAACGTCCTGACTTTC. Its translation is CASSLEDRANVLTF.

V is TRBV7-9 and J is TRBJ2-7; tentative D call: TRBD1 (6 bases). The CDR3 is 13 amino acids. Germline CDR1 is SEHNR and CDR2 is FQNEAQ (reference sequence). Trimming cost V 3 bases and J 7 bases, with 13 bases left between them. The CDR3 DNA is TGTGCCAGCAGCTTTACAGGGACCTGGGAGCAGTACTTC. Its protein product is CASSFTGTWEQYF.

CDR3 sequence: CASSESGSPYNEQFF. CDR3 in DNA: TGTGCCAGCAGCGAAAGCGGGTCGCCCTACAATGAGCAGTTCTTC. The chain joins TRBV2 to TRBJ2-1; D is perhaps TRBD2 (6 bases). Trimming took off 6 bases at V and 2 bases at J, with 14 bases between the two ends. The CDR3 runs to 15 residues. Germline CDR1 is SNHLY and CDR2 is FYNNEI.

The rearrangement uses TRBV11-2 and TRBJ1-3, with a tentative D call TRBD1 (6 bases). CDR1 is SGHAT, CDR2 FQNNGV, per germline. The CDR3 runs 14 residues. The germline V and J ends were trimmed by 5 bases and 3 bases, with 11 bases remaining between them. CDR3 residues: CASSDGTFGNTIYF. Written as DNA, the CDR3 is TGTGCCAGCAGCGACGGGACATTTGGAAACACCATATATTTT.

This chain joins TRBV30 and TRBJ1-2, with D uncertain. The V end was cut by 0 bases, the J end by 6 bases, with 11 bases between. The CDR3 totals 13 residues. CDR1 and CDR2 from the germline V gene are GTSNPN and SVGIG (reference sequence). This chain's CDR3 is CAWSVLKTDGYTF. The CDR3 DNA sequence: TGTGCCTGGAGTGTACTAAAGACGGATGGCTACACCTTC.

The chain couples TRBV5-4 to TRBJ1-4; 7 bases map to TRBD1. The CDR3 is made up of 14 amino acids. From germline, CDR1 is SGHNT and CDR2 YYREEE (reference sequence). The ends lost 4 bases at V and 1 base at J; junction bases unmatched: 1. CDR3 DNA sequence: TGTGCCAGCAGCCGGGACAGAACTAATGAAAAACTGTTTTTT. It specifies CASSRDRTNEKLFF.

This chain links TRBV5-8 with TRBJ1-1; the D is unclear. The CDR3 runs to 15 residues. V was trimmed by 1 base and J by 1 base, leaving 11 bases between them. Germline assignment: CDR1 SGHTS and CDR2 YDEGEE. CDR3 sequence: CASSLSGGWNTEAFF. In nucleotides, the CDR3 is TGTGCCAGCAGCTTGAGCGGAGGGTGGAACACTGAAGCTTTCTTT.

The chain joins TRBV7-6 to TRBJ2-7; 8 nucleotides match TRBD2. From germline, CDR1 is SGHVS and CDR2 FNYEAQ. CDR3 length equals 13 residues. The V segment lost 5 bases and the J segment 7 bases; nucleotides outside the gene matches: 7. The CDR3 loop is CASSPGTRREQYF. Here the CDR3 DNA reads TGTGCCAGCAGCCCCGGGACTAGAAGGGAGCAGTACTTC.

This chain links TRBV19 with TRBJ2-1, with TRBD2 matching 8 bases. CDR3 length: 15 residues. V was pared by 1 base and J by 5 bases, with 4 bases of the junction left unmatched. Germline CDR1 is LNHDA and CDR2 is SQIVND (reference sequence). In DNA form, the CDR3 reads TGTGCCAGTAGTATAGCGGGGGGGGCCCACAATGAGCAGTTCTTC. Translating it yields CASSIAGGAHNEQFF.

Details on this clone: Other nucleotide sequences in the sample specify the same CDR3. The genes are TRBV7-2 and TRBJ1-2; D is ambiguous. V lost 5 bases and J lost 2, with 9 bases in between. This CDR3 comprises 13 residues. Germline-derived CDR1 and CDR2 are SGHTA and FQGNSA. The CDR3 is CASSPDKNYGYTF. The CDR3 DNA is TGTGCCAGCAGCCCCGACAAGAACTATGGCTACACCTTC.

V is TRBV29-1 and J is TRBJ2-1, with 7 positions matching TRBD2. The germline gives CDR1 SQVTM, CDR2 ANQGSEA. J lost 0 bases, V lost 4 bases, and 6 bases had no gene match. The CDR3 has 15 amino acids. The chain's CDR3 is CSVVSRGVSYNEQFF. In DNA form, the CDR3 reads TGCAGCGTTGTTTCTCGGGGGGTCTCCTACAATGAGCAGTTCTTC.

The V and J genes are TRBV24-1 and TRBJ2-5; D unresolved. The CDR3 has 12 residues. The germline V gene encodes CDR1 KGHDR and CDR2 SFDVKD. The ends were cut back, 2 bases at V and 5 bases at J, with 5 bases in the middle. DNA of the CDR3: TGTGCCACCAGTGATTCAATGGAGACCCAGTACTTC. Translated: CATSDSMETQYF.

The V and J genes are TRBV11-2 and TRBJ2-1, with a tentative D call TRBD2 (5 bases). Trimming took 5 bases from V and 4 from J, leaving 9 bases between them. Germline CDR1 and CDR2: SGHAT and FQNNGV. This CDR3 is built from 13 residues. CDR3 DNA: TGTGCCAGCAGCAACGGGAATTACAATGAGCAGTTCTTC. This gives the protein CASSNGNYNEQFF.